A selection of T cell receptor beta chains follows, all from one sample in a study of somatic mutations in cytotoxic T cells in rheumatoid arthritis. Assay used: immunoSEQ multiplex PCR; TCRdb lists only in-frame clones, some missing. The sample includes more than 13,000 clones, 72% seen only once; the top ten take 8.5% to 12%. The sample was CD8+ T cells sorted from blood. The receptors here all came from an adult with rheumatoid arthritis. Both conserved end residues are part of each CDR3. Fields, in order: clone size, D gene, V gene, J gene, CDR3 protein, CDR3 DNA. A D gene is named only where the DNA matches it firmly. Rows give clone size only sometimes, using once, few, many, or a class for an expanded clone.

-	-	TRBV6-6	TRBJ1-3	CASHAIPQGSKNTIYF	TGTGCCAGCCACGCTATACCACAGGGCTCGAAAAACACCATATATTTT
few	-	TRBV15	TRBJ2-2	CATSRDRFVSGELFF	TGTGCCACCAGCAGAGACCGATTTGTTTCCGGGGAGCTGTTTTTT
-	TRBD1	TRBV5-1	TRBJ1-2	CASSKPGTGLYGYTF	TGCGCCAGCAGCAAGCCCGGGACAGGGCTTTATGGCTACACCTTC
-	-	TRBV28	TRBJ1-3	CASSPPGGNGNTIYF	TGTGCCAGCAGCCCGCCGGGGGGGAATGGAAACACCATATATTTT
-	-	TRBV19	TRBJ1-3	CASSKTTVSGNTIYF	TGTGCCAGTAGTAAAACGACAGTCTCTGGAAACACCATATATTTT
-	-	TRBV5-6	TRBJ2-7	CASSLAEFTYEQYF	TGTGCCAGCAGCTTGGCCGAGTTCACCTACGAGCAGTACTTC
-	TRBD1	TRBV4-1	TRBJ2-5	CASSQGRGQWQETQYF	TGCGCCAGCAGCCAAGGCAGGGGGCAGTGGCAAGAGACCCAGTACTTC
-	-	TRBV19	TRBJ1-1	CASSIWGRNTEAFF	TGTGCCAGTAGTATCTGGGGCAGAAACACTGAAGCTTTCTTT
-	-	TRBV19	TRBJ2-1	CASSITGSANEQFF	TGTGCCAGTAGTATAACGGGCAGTGCCAATGAGCAGTTCTTC
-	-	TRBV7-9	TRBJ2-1	CASSLSTGPRGEQFF	TGTGCCAGCAGCCTATCGACAGGCCCGAGGGGTGAGCAGTTCTTC
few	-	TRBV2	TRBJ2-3	CASSDQDTQYF	TGTGCCAGCAGTGACCAGGATACGCAGTATTTT
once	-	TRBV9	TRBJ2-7	CASSVASGRSYEQYF	TGTGCCAGCAGCGTAGCGTCGGGACGGTCGTACGAGCAGTACTTC
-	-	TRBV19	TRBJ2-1	CASSIRGVDEQFF	TGTGCCAGTAGTATAAGAGGAGTCGATGAGCAGTTCTTC
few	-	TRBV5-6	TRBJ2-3	CASSLGGIGGTDTQYF	TGTGCCAGCAGCTTGGGGGGGATAGGGGGCACAGATACGCAGTATTTT
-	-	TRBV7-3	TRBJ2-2	CASSSGLGDTGELFF	TGTGCCAGCAGCTCCGGCCTGGGGGACACCGGGGAGCTGTTTTTT
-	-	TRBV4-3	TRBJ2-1	CASSQQLGANEQFF	TGCGCCAGCAGCCAACAATTGGGGGCCAATGAGCAGTTCTTC
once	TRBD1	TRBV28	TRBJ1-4	CASSLTGGELFF	TGTGCCAGCAGTTTAACAGGGGGCGAACTGTTTTTT
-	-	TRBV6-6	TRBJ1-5	CASSYMGNSNQPQHF	TGTGCCAGCAGTTACATGGGAAATAGCAATCAGCCCCAGCATTTT
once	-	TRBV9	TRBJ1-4	CASSEGSIENEKLFF	TGTGCCAGCAGCGAAGGGTCGATCGAAAATGAAAAACTGTTTTTT
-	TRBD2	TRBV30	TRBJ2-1	CAWSYVPSGGADEQFF	TGTGCCTGGAGTTATGTACCTAGCGGGGGGGCCGATGAGCAGTTCTTC
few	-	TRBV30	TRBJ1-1	CASFTRTTEAFF	TGTGCCTCCTTTACTCGGACCACTGAAGCTTTCTTT
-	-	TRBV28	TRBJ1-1	CASSLGWGSTEAFF	TGTGCCAGCAGTCTGGGTTGGGGGAGCACTGAAGCTTTCTTT
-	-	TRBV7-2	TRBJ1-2	CASSLVPESYGYTF	TGTGCCAGCAGCTTAGTGCCAGAAAGCTATGGCTACACCTTC
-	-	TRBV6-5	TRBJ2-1	CASSYSPLRQHEQFF	TGTGCCAGCAGTTACTCGCCCCTTCGCCAGCATGAGCAGTTCTTC
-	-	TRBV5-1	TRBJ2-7	CASSLAEGTYEQYF	TGCGCCAGCAGCTTGGCGGAGGGGACCTACGAGCAGTACTTC
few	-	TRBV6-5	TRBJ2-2	CASISGSSGTGELFF	TGTGCCAGCATTTCCGGGTCGTCTGGTACCGGGGAGCTGTTTTTT
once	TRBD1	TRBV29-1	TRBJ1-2	CSVDWGRGLRGYTF	TGCAGCGTTGATTGGGGCAGGGGGCTTCGGGGCTACACCTTC
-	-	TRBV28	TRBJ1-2	CASSLFEELYGYTF	TGTGCCAGCAGTTTATTCGAGGAACTGTATGGCTACACCTTC
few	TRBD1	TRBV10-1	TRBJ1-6	CASSELTGDRGPSPLHF	TGCGCCAGCAGTGAGTTGACGGGGGACAGGGGCCCCTCACCCCTCCACTTT
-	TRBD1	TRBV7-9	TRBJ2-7	CASSDRQGAYEQYF	TGTGCCAGCAGCGACCGACAGGGGGCCTACGAGCAGTACTTC
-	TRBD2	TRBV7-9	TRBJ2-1	CASSSSGGSHNEQFF	TGTGCCAGCAGCTCTAGCGGGGGATCCCACAATGAGCAGTTCTTC
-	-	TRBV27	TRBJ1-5	CASSFRPDSNQPQHF	TGTGCCAGCAGTTTCCGGCCGGATAGCAATCAGCCCCAGCATTTT
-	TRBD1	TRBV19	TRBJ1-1	CASSITGENTEAFF	TGTGCCAGTAGTATAACAGGGGAGAACACTGAAGCTTTCTTT
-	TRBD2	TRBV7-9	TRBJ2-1	CASSRTGLAQNEQFF	TGTGCCAGCAGCCGAACCGGACTAGCGCAGAATGAGCAGTTCTTC
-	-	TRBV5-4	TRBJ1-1	CASSFRGSQTEAFF	TGTGCCAGCAGCTTTAGGGGGTCCCAGACTGAAGCTTTCTTT
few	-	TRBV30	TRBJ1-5	CAWSVDQSRQPQHF	TGTGCCTGGAGTGTAGACCAATCTAGGCAGCCCCAGCATTTT
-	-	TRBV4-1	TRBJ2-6	CASSQDKVSGANVLTF	TGCGCCAGCAGCCAAGATAAGGTCTCTGGGGCCAACGTCCTGACTTTC
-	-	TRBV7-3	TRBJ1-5	CASSQDSSNQPQHF	TGTGCCAGCAGCCAAGACTCGAGCAATCAGCCCCAGCATTTT
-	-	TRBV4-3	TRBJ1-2	CASSPHVDRNYGYTF	TGCGCCAGCAGCCCGCATGTAGACAGGAACTATGGCTACACCTTC
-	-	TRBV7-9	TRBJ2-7	CASSLEQSYEQYF	TGTGCCAGCAGCTTAGAACAGTCCTACGAGCAGTACTTC
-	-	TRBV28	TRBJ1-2	CASTLPAESYGYTF	TGTGCCAGCACCCTTCCAGCTGAGAGCTATGGCTACACCTTC
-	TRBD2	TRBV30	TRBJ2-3	CAWSVPSGGTDTQYF	TGTGCCTGGAGTGTACCCAGCGGGGGGACAGATACGCAGTATTTT
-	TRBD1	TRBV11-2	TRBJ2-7	CASSPGQVYEQYF	TGTGCCAGCAGCCCGGGACAGGTCTACGAGCAGTACTTC
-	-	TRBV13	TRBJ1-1	CASSLRGGTEAFF	TGTGCCAGCAGCTTGAGAGGGGGCACTGAAGCTTTCTTT
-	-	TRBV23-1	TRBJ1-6	CASRYIQGPYNSPLHF	TGCGCCAGCCGCTACATCCAAGGTCCTTATAATTCACCCCTCCACTTT
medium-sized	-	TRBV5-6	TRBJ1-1	CASSLRGTEAFF	TGTGCCAGCAGCTTGAGGGGCACTGAAGCTTTCTTT
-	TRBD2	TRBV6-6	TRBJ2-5	CASSYSGGTQETQYF	TGTGCCAGCAGTTATAGCGGGGGCACCCAAGAGACCCAGTACTTC
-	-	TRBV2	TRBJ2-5	CASSEGRGKETQYF	TGTGCCAGCAGTGAGGGTCGGGGTAAAGAGACCCAGTACTTC
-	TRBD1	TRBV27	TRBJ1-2	CASSETGGDGYTF	TGTGCCAGCAGCGAAACAGGGGGCGATGGCTACACCTTC
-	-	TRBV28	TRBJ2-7	CASSSLSVEGLYEQYF	TGTGCCAGCAGTTCCCTGTCGGTAGAGGGTCTGTACGAGCAGTACTTC
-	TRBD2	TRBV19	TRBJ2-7	CASSLPGGGGYEQYF	TGTGCCAGTAGTCTCCCTGGCGGGGGGGGCTACGAGCAGTACTTC
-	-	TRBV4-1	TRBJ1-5	CASSHTANQPQHF	TGCGCCAGCAGCCATACAGCCAATCAGCCCCAGCATTTT
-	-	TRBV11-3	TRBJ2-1	CASSATGDWNEQFF	TGTGCCAGCAGCGCTACGGGGGACTGGAATGAGCAGTTCTTC
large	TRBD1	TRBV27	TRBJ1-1	CASSPGTGMNTEAFF	TGTGCCAGCAGTCCAGGGACAGGCATGAACACTGAAGCTTTCTTT